This TCR beta chain originates from a study of T-cell memory formation after mild COVID-19. As for the study in general: Clusters of TCRs were largely donor specific. Study conclusions and caveats: CD4/CD8 balance characterized clones contracting day 15 to 85, and CD4+ skew characterized later expanders. CD4+ contracting clones were found mainly in CM and EM, and CD8+ ones in EMRA.

The germline CDR1 and CDR2 sequences are SGHTA and FQGNSA. Trimming cost V 5 bases and J 7 bases, with 14 bases left between them. This CDR3 comprises 13 residues. For this clonotype: As yet, its antigen is unknown.

5'RACE, which relied on constant-segment primers, yielded TCR alpha and TCR beta cDNA libraries carrying sample barcodes and UMIs. One entry per CDR3 protein results from TCRdb running MiXCR on the 5' RACE reads. The table has roughly 50,000 distinct CDR3 sequences, 9.5% to 15% seen once. This receptor was taken from a man aged 18 to 30 who had mild COVID-19 (a few samples of this study predate the infection). Cell type and time point are not known. This chain uses TRBV7-2 with TRBJ1-2, with TRBD1 as a possible D gene (6 bases). Sample: PBMCs or a T cell subset sorted from them (not recorded which). The CDR3 DNA reads TGTGCCAGCAGCCCTCAGGGGAATTCTGGCTACACCTTC. Translating gives CASSPQGNSGYTF.